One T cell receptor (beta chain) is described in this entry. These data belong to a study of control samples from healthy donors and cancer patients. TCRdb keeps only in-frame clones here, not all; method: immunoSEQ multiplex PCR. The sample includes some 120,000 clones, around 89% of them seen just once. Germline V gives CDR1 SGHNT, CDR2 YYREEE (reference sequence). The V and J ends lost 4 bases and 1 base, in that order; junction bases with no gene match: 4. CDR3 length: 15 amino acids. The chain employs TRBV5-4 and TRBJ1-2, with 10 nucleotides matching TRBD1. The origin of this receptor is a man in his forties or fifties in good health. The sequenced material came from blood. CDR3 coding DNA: TGTGCCAGCAGCCCAGGGACAGGGGATAACTATGGCTACACCTTC. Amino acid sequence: CASSPGTGDNYGYTF.